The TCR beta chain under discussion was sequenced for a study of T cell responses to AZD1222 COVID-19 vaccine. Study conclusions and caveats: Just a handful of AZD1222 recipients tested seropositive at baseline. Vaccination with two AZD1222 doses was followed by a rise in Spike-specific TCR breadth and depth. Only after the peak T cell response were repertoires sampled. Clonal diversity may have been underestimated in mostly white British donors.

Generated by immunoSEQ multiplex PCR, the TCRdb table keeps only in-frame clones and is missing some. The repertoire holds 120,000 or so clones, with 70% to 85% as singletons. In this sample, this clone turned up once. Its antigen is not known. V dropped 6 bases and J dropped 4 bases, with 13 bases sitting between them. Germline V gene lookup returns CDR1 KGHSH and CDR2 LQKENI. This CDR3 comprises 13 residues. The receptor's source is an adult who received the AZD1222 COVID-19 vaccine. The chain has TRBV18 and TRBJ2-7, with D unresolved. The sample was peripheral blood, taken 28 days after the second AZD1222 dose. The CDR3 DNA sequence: TGTGCCAGCTCCCACACCCTTCAGTACGAGCAGTACTTC. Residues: CASSHTLQYEQYF.